Below, one T cell receptor (beta chain) is given with its context. Its cognate antigen is unknown. The data were obtained in a study of cytomegalovirus exposure and HLA in healthy donors. Study details: In a later analysis, it was reported that the roughly 130 validation repertoires had been produced on the same platform as the 550 to 850 repertoires belonging to the first cohort.

Method: immunoSEQ multiplex PCR; TCRdb's copy keeps in-frame clones and lacks some. The sample carries 85,000 to 120,000 clones, roughly nine tenths recorded once. The study, taken as a whole, reports: It was reportedly the case that the classifier diagnosed cytomegalovirus status with high specificity and sensitivity.

Germline CDR1 and CDR2: MNHNS and SASEGT. Deletions cut 4 bases from V and 0 bases from J, with 12 bases between. The CDR3 runs to 15 residues. Sequencing used PBMCs. This chain links TRBV6-1 with TRBJ1-1; tentative D call: TRBD1 (6 bases). This TCR came from a woman aged 18-35 years in good health and CMV-seropositive. CDR3 in DNA: TGTGCCAGCAGTGCGACTGACAGGTTGAACACTGAAGCTTTCTTT. As protein: CASSATDRLNTEAFF.